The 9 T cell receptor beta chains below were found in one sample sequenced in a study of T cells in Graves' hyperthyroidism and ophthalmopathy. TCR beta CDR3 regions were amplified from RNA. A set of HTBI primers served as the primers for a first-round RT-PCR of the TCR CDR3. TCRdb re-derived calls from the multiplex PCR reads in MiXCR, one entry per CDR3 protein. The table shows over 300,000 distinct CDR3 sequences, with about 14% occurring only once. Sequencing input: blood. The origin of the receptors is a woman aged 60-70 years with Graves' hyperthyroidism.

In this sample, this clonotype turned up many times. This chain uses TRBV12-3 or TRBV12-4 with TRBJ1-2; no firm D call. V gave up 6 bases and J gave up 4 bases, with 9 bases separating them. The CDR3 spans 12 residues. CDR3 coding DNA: TGTGCCAGCAGGACGGGATTCTATGGCTACACCTTC. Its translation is CASRTGFYGYTF.

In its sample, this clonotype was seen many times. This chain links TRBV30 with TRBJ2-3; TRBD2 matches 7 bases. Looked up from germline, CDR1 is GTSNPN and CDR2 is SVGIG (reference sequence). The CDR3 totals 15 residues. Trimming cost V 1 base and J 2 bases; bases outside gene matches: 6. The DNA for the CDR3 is TGTGCCTGGAGTGGGGGGGGAACCCCCACAGATACGCAGTATTTT. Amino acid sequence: CAWSGGGTPTDTQYF.

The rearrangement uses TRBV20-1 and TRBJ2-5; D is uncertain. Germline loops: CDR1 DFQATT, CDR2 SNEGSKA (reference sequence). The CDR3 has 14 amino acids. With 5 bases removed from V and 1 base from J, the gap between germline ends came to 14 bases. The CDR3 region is CSAPVASTQETQYF. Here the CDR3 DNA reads TGCAGTGCTCCCGTAGCCTCTACCCAAGAGACCCAGTACTTC.

In DNA, the CDR3 is TGTGCCAGTAGTGACAGGGAGGCGGTTAATGAAAAACTGTTTTTT. Its translation is CASSDREAVNEKLFF. The V call is TRBV19, the J call TRBJ1-4; 7 bases are shared with TRBD1. The V gene end was trimmed by 5 bases and the J gene end by 4 bases; junction bases not matched to a gene: 7. The germline CDR1 and CDR2 sequences are LNHDA and SQIVND (reference sequence). The CDR3 is 15 residues long.

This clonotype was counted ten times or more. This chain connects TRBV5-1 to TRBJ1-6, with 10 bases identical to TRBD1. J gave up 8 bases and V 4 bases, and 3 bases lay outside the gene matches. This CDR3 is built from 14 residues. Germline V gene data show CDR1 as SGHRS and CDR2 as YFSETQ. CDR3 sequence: CASSRGTGDSPLHF. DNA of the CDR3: TGCGCCAGCAGCCGGGGGACAGGGGATTCACCCCTCCACTTT.

This CDR3 is CASRYREWGNTEAFF. CDR3 DNA: TGTGCCAGTAGGTACAGGGAGTGGGGAAACACTGAAGCTTTCTTT. This chain uses TRBV19 with TRBJ1-1, with D perhaps matching TRBD1 (6 bases). This CDR3 contains 15 residues. The V end was cut by 6 bases, the J end by 2 bases, with 16 bases between. The germline V gene encodes CDR1 LNHDA and CDR2 SQIVND (reference sequence).

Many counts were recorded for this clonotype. CDR3 bases: TGCAGTGCTTCCCAGGGAGTTAATTCACCCCTCCACTTT. Translated: CSASQGVNSPLHF. The V and J genes are TRBV20-1 and TRBJ1-6; the D gene is possibly TRBD1 (5 bases). V shed 5 bases and J shed 6 bases, with 11 bases lying between them. Germline CDR1 reads DFQATT; CDR2 reads SNEGSKA (reference sequence). The CDR3 is 13 residues long.

CDR3 sequence reads: CATSDVTGTTGGEQFF. The DNA for the CDR3 is TGTGCCACCAGTGATGTAACCGGGACCACAGGGGGTGAGCAGTTCTTC. This chain connects TRBV24-1 to TRBJ2-1; 8 nucleotides align to TRBD1. Germline values: CDR1 KGHDR, CDR2 SFDVKD. The CDR3 has 16 residues. V trimming: 3 bases; J trimming: 9 bases; junction bases outside the gene matches: 12.

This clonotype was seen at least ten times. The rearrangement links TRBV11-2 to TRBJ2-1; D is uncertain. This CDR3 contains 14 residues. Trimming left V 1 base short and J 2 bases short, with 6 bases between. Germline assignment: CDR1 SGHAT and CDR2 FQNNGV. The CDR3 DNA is TGTGCCAGCAGCTTAGGGAGCGCCTACAATGAGCAGTTCTTC. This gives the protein CASSLGSAYNEQFF.